This T cell receptor beta chain was sequenced in a study of graft-versus-host responses after intestinal transplantation. Study summary: Recipients obtained multivisceral, liver-intestinal, or isolated intestinal transplants.

On this clone itself: Its specificity is not known. The identical CDR3 is also encoded by other nucleotide sequences in the sample.

Looked up from germline, CDR1 is SGHRS and CDR2 is YFSETQ. V lost 2 bases, J lost 6 bases, and 6 bases stayed unmatched. The CDR3 covers 15 residues. Only in-frame clones appear in the TCRdb table, and some are missing; sequencing was by immunoSEQ multiplex PCR. Among 50,000 to 75,000 clones listed, roughly 93% were seen once. This receptor was identified in a human donor who was the organ donor for an intestinal transplant. The material sequenced was unstimulated CD4+ T cells sorted from spleen or lymph node cells, taken before transplant. The chain couples TRBV5-1 to TRBJ2-1; 9 bases are shared with TRBD1. The CDR3: CASSLGTGTGNEQFF. In nucleotides, the CDR3 is TGCGCCAGCAGCTTAGGGACAGGGACTGGCAATGAGCAGTTCTTC.